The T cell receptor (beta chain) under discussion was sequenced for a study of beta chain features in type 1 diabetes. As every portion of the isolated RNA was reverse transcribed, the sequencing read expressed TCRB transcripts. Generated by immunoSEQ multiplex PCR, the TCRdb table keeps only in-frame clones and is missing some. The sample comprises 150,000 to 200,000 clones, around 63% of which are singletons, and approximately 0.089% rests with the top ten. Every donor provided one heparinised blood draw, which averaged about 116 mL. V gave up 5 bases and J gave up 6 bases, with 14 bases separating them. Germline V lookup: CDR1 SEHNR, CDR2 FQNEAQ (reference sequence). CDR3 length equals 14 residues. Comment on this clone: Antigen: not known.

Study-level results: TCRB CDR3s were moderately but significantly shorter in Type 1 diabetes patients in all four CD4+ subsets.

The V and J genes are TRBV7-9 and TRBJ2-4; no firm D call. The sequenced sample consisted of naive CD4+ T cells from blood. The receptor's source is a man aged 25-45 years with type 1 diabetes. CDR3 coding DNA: TGTGCCAGCAGCCTCCTGGGCCCCTCAAACATTCAGTACTTC. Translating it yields CASSLLGPSNIQYF. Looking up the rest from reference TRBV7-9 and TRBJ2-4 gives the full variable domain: DTGVSQNPRHKITKRGQNVTFRCDPISEHNRLYWYRQTLGQGPEFLTYFQNEAQLEKSRLLSDRFSAERPKGSFSTLEIQRTEQGDSAMYLCASSLLGPSNIQYFGAGTRLSVL.